One sample yielded the 3 T cell receptor beta chains listed below, sequenced in a study of blood T cell repertoires in COVID-19. Here immunoSEQ multiplex PCR was the method, and the copy in TCRdb shows in-frame clones only, minus some. The sample records around 150,000 clones, approximately 91% being singletons. The sequenced sample was peripheral blood. These receptors came from a man aged 18 to 29 with acute or convalescent COVID-19.

This sequence joins TRBV18 and TRBJ2-4, with D hard to call. This CDR3 region has 16 residues. Germline V gene data show CDR1 as KGHSH and CDR2 as LQKENI. Trimming stripped 0 bases from V and 0 bases from J, with 9 bases between. Written as DNA, the CDR3 is TGTGCCAGCTCACCACCTCTCCAACTAGCCAAAAACATTCAGTACTTC. Its translation: CASSPPLQLAKNIQYF.

This clone was detected once. The chain joins TRBV20-1 to TRBJ2-5; the D gene is possibly TRBD2 (5 bases). V shed 3 bases and J shed 3 bases, with 29 bases lying between them. The CDR3 extends over 19 amino acids. The germline V gene encodes CDR1 DFQATT and CDR2 SNEGSKA (reference sequence). CDR3: CSASGPPNLVRTSKETQYF. The CDR3 DNA reads as TGCAGTGCTAGTGGGCCCCCTAACCTTGTTAGGACTTCAAAAGAGACCCAGTACTTC.

This rearrangement joins TRBV6-4 to TRBJ2-7, with D tentatively TRBD1 (6 bases). The V gene's germline CDR1 is MRHNA and CDR2 SNTAGT. The CDR3 has 15 amino acids. Trimming removed 1 base from V and 0 bases from J, with 10 bases in between. CDR3 nucleotides: TGTGCCAGCAGTGACTACAGGGATCGCTCCTACGAGCAGTACTTC. It yields the protein CASSDYRDRSYEQYF.